The 24 T cell receptor beta chains reported below all come from one sample, sequenced in a study of blood T cell repertoires in COVID-19. Assay used: immunoSEQ multiplex PCR; TCRdb lists only in-frame clones, some missing. The data contain 200,000 to 300,000 clones, approximately 85% of them singletons. Source material: peripheral blood. These receptors were obtained from a woman in her 30s with acute or convalescent COVID-19.

J is TRBJ2-7 and V is TRBV11-3; 8 bases line up with TRBD2. Germline V gene sequence: CDR1 SGHNT, CDR2 YENEEA. CDR3 length equals 15 residues. V lost 1 base to trimming and J lost 2 bases; unmatched junction nucleotides: 4. The CDR3 is CASSLGGRSPYEQYF. The CDR3 coding sequence is TGTGCCAGCAGCTTAGGCGGGAGGTCCCCCTACGAGCAGTACTTC.

The chain recombines TRBV18 with TRBJ2-3; weak D call: TRBD2 (6 bases). V lost 1 base and J 6 bases, leaving 11 bases between the germline ends. Germline values: CDR1 KGHSH, CDR2 LQKENI. The CDR3 has 14 amino acids. The CDR3 protein is CASSPQGGSDTQYF. The CDR3, as DNA: TGTGCCAGCTCACCACAGGGAGGTTCGGATACGCAGTATTTT.

This clone was seen many times. The V call is TRBV7-9, the J call TRBJ1-4, with 7 nucleotides matching TRBD1. Germline values: CDR1 SEHNR, CDR2 FQNEAQ (reference sequence). The CDR3 extends over 16 amino acids. V dropped 5 bases and J dropped 1; count of bases not matched to a gene: 7. The CDR3 nucleotides read TGTGCCAGCAGCCGGGAGAGGGGGCTAACTAATGAAAAACTGTTTTTT. Translating gives CASSRERGLTNEKLFF. The full variable domain, with the rest looked up from reference TRBV7-9 and TRBJ1-4, is DTGVSQNPRHKITKRGQNVTFRCDPISEHNRLYWYRQTLGQGPEFLTYFQNEAQLEKSRLLSDRFSAERPKGSFSTLEIQRTEQGDSAMYLCASSRERGLTNEKLFFGSGTQLSVL.

The chain has TRBV5-4 and TRBJ1-5; 10 bases agree with TRBD1. The germline V gene has CDR1 SGHNT and CDR2 YYREEE (reference sequence). V was clipped by 4 bases and J by 0 bases; unmatched bases: 13. This CDR3 comprises 19 residues. For the CDR3, the DNA is TGTGCCAGCAGCCTGTTCCGGGACAGGGGAAAATTTAGCAATCAGCCCCAGCATTTT. It translates to CASSLFRDRGKFSNQPQHF.

Comments on this clone: Sequence at one end of the junction differs from germline and may be a read error. This rearrangement joins TRBV4-1 to TRBJ2-1; perhaps TRBD1 as D (6 bases). Germline V gene data show CDR1 as MGHRA and CDR2 as YSYEKL. There are 13 residues in the CDR3. The CDR3 protein is CASSQGRDKEQFF. The CDR3 bases are TGCGCCAGCAGCCAAGGAAGGGACAAAGAGCAGTTCTTC.

The chain couples TRBV9 to TRBJ2-1; TRBD2 aligns across 7 bases. This CDR3 is 15 amino acids long. Germline CDR1 is SGDLS and CDR2 is YYNGEE. Trimming took 2 bases from V and 4 from J; bases not matched to a gene: 6. The CDR3 bases are TGTGCCAGCAGCGTTGCGTCTAGCGGATACAATGAGCAGTTCTTC. Translation: CASSVASSGYNEQFF. Looking up the rest from reference TRBV9 and TRBJ2-1 gives the full variable domain: DSGVTQTPKHLITATGQRVTLRCSPRSGDLSVYWYQQSLDQGLQFLIQYYNGEERAKGNILERFSAQQFPDLHSELNLSSLELGDSALYFCASSVASSGYNEQFFGPGTRLTVL.

This sequence joins TRBV19 and TRBJ1-1; D unclear. The length of the CDR3 is 14 residues. The germline CDR1 and CDR2 sequences are LNHDA and SQIVND (reference sequence). Trimming took 3 bases from V and 6 from J, leaving 14 bases between them. The CDR3 region has the DNA TGTGCCAGTAGTATCTGGTCGGAGTTCCCTGAAGCTTTCTTT. Encoded protein: CASSIWSEFPEAFF.

This clone was detected only once. The chain joins TRBV5-4 to TRBJ2-1; 8 positions agree with TRBD1. V gave up 4 bases and J gave up 6 bases; unmatched junction bases: 6. The germline gives CDR1 SGHNT, CDR2 YYREEE (reference sequence). This CDR3 spans 14 amino acids. CDR3 loop: CASSRDRGSNEQFF. The CDR3, as DNA: TGTGCCAGCAGCCGTGACAGGGGTTCCAATGAGCAGTTCTTC.

This clone appeared a single time. The chain carries TRBV10-3 and TRBJ2-3, with a weak D call TRBD1 (6 bases). There are 14 residues in the CDR3. Per germline, CDR1 ENHRY and CDR2 SYGVKD. The V end was cut by 8 bases, the J end by 6 bases, with 18 bases between. The DNA for the CDR3 is TGTGCCATCGGGAAAACAGGGCTCCCGGATACGCAGTATTTT. The encoded protein is CAIGKTGLPDTQYF.

The chain is built from TRBV5-1 and TRBJ1-4; D not certain. The ends were cut back, 0 bases at V and 0 bases at J, with 12 bases in the middle. The CDR3 loop spans 17 amino acids. CDR1 and CDR2 from the germline V gene are SGHRS and YFSETQ. CDR3 region: CASSLVLTGATNEKLFF. The CDR3 bases are TGCGCCAGCAGCTTGGTCCTTACGGGAGCAACTAATGAAAAACTGTTTTTT.

The chain recombines TRBV21-1 with TRBJ1-1. TRBV21-1 has pseudogene status. The CDR3 spans 12 residues. The CDR3 reads CASAGLNTEAFF. The CDR3 DNA is TGTGCCAGCGCGGGACTGAACACTGAAGCTTTCTTT.

This clone was seen a handful of times. The rearrangement uses TRBV27 and TRBJ1-6; D perhaps matches TRBD1 (6 bases). The ends were cut back, 5 bases at V and 7 bases at J, with 15 bases in the middle. This CDR3 is 15 amino acids long. Looked up from germline, CDR1 is MNHEY and CDR2 is SMNVEV (reference sequence). CDR3 bases: TGTGCCAGCAGTGTCGAAGGGGGACGCAATTCACCCCTCCACTTT. Amino acid sequence: CASSVEGGRNSPLHF.

This clone has a single count. The gene calls are TRBV7-6 and TRBJ2-5, with 9 nucleotides matching TRBD1. V lost 5 bases and J lost 4; bases outside the gene matches: 11. The CDR3 length is 16 residues. Germline values: CDR1 SGHVS, CDR2 FNYEAQ. CDR3: CASSMYGTGSGETQYF. The CDR3 DNA reads TGTGCCAGCAGCATGTACGGGACAGGGTCTGGAGAGACCCAGTACTTC.

The CDR3 sequence is CASSEGLDEQYF. The CDR3 DNA reads TGCGCCAGCAGCGAGGGACTAGACGAGCAGTACTTC. This chain connects TRBV5-1 to TRBJ2-7; 8 nucleotides line up with TRBD2. This CDR3 region has 12 residues. The J segment lost 5 bases and the V segment lost 4 bases, leaving 2 bases of the junction unmatched. Germline CDR1 SGHRS, CDR2 YFSETQ. Variable domain in full (rest from reference TRBV5-1 and TRBJ2-7): KAGVTQTPRYLIKTRGQQVTLSCSPISGHRSVSWYQQTPGQGLQFLFEYFSETQRNKGNFPGRFSGRQFSNSRSEMNVSTLELGDSALYLCASSEGLDEQYFGPGTRLTVT.

The V call is TRBV7-2, the J call TRBJ1-5; possibly TRBD1 for D (6 bases). This CDR3 has 14 residues. Germline loops: CDR1 SGHTA, CDR2 FQGNSA. With 6 bases removed from V and 2 bases from J, the gap between germline ends came to 11 bases. The CDR3 protein is CASSHRQGNQPQHF. DNA of the CDR3: TGTGCCAGCAGTCATCGACAGGGCAATCAGCCCCAGCATTTT.

The chain uses TRBV24-1 and TRBJ2-3; 16 nucleotides agree with TRBD2. V lost 5 bases to trimming and J lost 4 bases; unmatched junction nucleotides: 2. Germline CDR1 reads KGHDR; CDR2 reads SFDVKD. This CDR3 comprises 16 residues. CDR3 sequence: CATSGGTSGRADTQYF. The CDR3 DNA reads TGTGCCACCAGTGGCGGGACTAGCGGGAGGGCAGATACGCAGTATTTT.

This sequence joins TRBV10-3 and TRBJ1-3; D is uncertain. From germline, CDR1 is ENHRY and CDR2 SYGVKD. This CDR3 contains 13 residues. The V end was cut by 3 bases, the J end by 0 bases, with 3 bases between. The CDR3 DNA is TGTGCCATCAGTGACTACTCTGGAAACACCATATATTTT. It yields the protein CAISDYSGNTIYF.

This clone was counted ten times or more. This chain joins TRBV4-3 and TRBJ2-3, with 8 bases matching TRBD2. CDR1 and CDR2 (germline): LGHNA, YSLEER. V trimming: 1 base; J trimming: 4 bases; junction bases outside the gene matches: 4. CDR3 length equals 15 residues. The CDR3 sequence: CASSQAGGAADTQYF. The CDR3 DNA is TGCGCCAGCAGCCAAGCGGGAGGGGCGGCAGATACGCAGTATTTT.

The genes are TRBV20-1 and TRBJ2-5; 7 bases align to TRBD2. After removal of 3 bases from V and 2 bases from J, the junction contained 9 bases not matched to a gene. The CDR3 runs to 15 residues. Germline V CDR1 and CDR2: DFQATT, SNEGSKA (reference sequence). CDR3 residues: CSASPGGSPQETQYF. In DNA form, the CDR3 reads TGCAGTGCTAGTCCGGGCGGGAGCCCACAAGAGACCCAGTACTTC.

Notes on this clone: This same CDR3 is encoded by further DNA sequences in the sample. The V call is TRBV5-1, the J call TRBJ2-3; D is ambiguous. Germline V gene data show CDR1 as SGHRS and CDR2 as YFSETQ. The CDR3 has 12 amino acids. Trimming cost V 1 base and J 4 bases, with 4 bases left between them. This CDR3 is CASSLFADTQYF. CDR3 nucleotide sequence: TGCGCCAGCAGCTTGTTCGCAGATACGCAGTATTTT.

This chain links TRBV5-3 with TRBJ1-3; D remains unclear. TRBV5-3 belongs to the ORF category, with a function that is uncertain. Trimming removed 2 bases from V and 0 bases from J, with 6 bases in between. This CDR3 contains 14 residues. DNA of the CDR3: TGTGCCAGAAGCTTACTGGTCTCTGGAAACACCATATATTTT. It yields the protein CARSLLVSGNTIYF.

J is TRBJ1-6 and V is TRBV28, with 7 bases identical to TRBD1. The CDR3 spans 15 residues. Germline V gene lookup returns CDR1 MDHEN and CDR2 SYDVKM. J was trimmed by 7 bases and V by 4 bases; bases with no gene match: 7. The CDR3 is CASSSLQGTNSPLHF. The CDR3 DNA reads as TGTGCCAGCAGTTCCCTACAGGGGACGAATTCACCCCTCCACTTT.

This clone has only one observation. This rearrangement joins TRBV30 to TRBJ2-4, with TRBD1 matching over 8 bases. Per germline, CDR1 GTSNPN and CDR2 SVGIG (reference sequence). This CDR3 region has 16 residues. Trimming cost V 2 bases and J 1 base; bases outside gene matches: 7. CDR3 DNA sequence: TGTGCCTGGAGTTACAGGGGGAGTTCGGCCAAAAACATTCAGTACTTC. Translation: CAWSYRGSSAKNIQYF.

The rearrangement joins TRBV6-5 to TRBJ1-1; D might be TRBD1 (6 bases). V gave up 7 bases and J gave up 4 bases, with 19 bases separating them. Germline V gene data show CDR1 as MNHEY and CDR2 as SVGAGI. This CDR3 is built from 15 residues. CDR3 region: CASKPSSGETTEAFF. CDR3 nucleotide sequence: TGTGCCAGCAAACCTTCCTCAGGGGAGACCACTGAAGCTTTCTTT.